This TCR beta chain was obtained from a study of blood T cell repertoires in COVID-19. Across the study: Sites across the United States, Italy and Spain contributed samples from acute and convalescent COVID-19.

Trimming cost V 3 bases and J 4 bases, with 10 bases left between them. CDR1 is LNHDA, CDR2 SQIVND, per germline (reference sequence). The CDR3 runs to 15 residues. The study recruited people aged roughly 18 to 100 years across some 23 US areas. Cohort allocation depended upon clinical history that participants reported. Symptom resolution, clearance, or two negative PCRs marked donors in Cohort 3 as recovered. The protocol was immunoSEQ multiplex PCR, while the TCRdb copy is restricted to in-frame clones and leaves out a portion. This table holds approximately 230,000 clones, 86% found once. The count of this clone is one.

The chain couples TRBV19 to TRBJ1-6, with D maybe TRBD1 (6 bases). The sample consisted of PBMCs or T cells enriched from blood (not recorded which). This clonotype was obtained from a man younger than 30 who had recovered from COVID-19. DNA for the CDR3: TGTGCCAGTAGTATGAGGACAGATTATAATTCACCCCTCCACTTT. This gives the protein CASSMRTDYNSPLHF.